One T cell receptor (beta chain) is described in this entry. The treatment denotes: preoperative locoregional IRX-2 cytokine immunotherapy. Patients received preoperative, locoregional IRX-2 cytokine immunotherapy in a phase Ib study. This sample stems from a study of preoperative IRX-2 immunotherapy in early breast cancer. Using immunoSEQ multiplex PCR, the repertoire was profiled, and TCRdb retains in-frame clones only, with some absent. The sample yields around 57,000 clones, around 94% seen once. CDR3 size: 13 residues. V lost 6 bases, J lost 1 base, and 10 bases lay in between. Germline CDR1 and CDR2: LNHDA and SQIVND (reference sequence).

The V call is TRBV19, the J call TRBJ2-7, with unresolved D. This sample was taken from a patient treated with IRX-2 immunotherapy. The receptor was derived from a human donor with breast cancer. The CDR3 sequence is CASRPVRSYEQYF. CDR3 nucleotide sequence: TGTGCCAGTAGACCGGTACGATCCTACGAGCAGTACTTC.